This T cell receptor beta chain was identified in a study of cytomegalovirus exposure and HLA in healthy donors. A multiplex PCR was run with 60 Vbeta primers and 13 Jbeta primers. Clones were read by immunoSEQ multiplex PCR, and TCRdb kept only the in-frame ones, dropping some. The data contain around 200,000 clones, roughly 82% of them singletons. The CDR3 has 14 residues. V lost 0 bases and J 11 bases, leaving 16 bases between the germline ends. Germline values: CDR1 MGHRA, CDR2 YSYEKL. Source material: PBMCs. The chain links TRBV4-1 to TRBJ1-1; D is unclear. This TCR derives from a man aged 35 to 55 in good health and CMV-seropositive. This chain's CDR3 is CASSQDHSPGKAFF. As DNA, the CDR3 is TGCGCCAGCAGCCAAGATCACAGTCCCGGGAAGGCTTTCTTT.